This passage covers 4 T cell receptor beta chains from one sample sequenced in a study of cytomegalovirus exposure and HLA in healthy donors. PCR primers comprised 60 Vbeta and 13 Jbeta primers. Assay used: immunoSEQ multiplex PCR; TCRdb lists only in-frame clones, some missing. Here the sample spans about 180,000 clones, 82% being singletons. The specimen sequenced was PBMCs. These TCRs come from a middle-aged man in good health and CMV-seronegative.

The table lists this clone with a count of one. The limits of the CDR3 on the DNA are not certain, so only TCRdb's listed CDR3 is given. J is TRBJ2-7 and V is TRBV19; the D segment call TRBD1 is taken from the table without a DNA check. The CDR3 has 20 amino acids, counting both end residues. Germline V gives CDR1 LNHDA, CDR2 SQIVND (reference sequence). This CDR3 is CASSTSGRGVSPSLIYEQYF.

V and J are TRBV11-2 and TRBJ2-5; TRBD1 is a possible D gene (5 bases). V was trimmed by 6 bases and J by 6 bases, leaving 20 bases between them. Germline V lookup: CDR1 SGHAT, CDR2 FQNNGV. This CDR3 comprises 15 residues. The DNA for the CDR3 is TGTGCCAGCAGAAAAACTCAGGGTGGCGTACAGACCCAGTACTTC. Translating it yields CASRKTQGGVQTQYF.

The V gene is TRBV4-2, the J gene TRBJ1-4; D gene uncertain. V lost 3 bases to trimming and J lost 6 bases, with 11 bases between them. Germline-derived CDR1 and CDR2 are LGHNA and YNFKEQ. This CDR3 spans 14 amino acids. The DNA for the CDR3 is TGTGCCAGCAGCCACCGTTCAGGTGATGAAAAACTGTTTTTT. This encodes CASSHRSGDEKLFF.

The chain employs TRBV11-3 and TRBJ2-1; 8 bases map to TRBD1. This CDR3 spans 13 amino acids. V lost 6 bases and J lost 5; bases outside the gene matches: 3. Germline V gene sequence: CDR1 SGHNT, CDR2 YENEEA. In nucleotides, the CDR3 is TGTGCCAGCAGACCGACAGGGGACAATGAGCAGTTCTTC. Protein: CASRPTGDNEQFF.